This T cell receptor (beta chain) appears in the sequencing data of a study of cytomegalovirus exposure and HLA in healthy donors. Study-wide results and caveats: Some public TCRs appeared in many individuals, while most sequences were rare. Accurate HLA-A and HLA-B prediction from TCR beta sequences was reported for most subjects. Earlier analysis looked at TCR beta V segments, and most were productive about 90% or about 30% of the time. In a later analysis, an Asian-associated ancestry cluster reportedly showed fewer N-insertions than the approximately 670-donor mean.

Primers for the PCR totalled 60 Vbeta and 13 Jbeta. Assay: immunoSEQ multiplex PCR; the TCRdb copy retains only in-frame clones and omits some. Counted here are roughly 98,000 clones, 62% occurring once; the ten biggest clones make up over 5%. A note on this clone: Its antigen remains unknown.

Deletions cut 5 bases from V and 7 bases from J, with 12 bases between. Germline V gives CDR1 MNHEY, CDR2 SVGAGI. The CDR3 is 13 residues long. Material: PBMCs. The chain recombines TRBV6-5 with TRBJ1-5; D remains unclear. This clonotype was sampled from a woman aged 25 to 45 in good health and CMV-seropositive. The CDR3 loop is CASSERELQPQHF. As DNA, the CDR3 is TGTGCCAGCAGTGAAAGGGAGTTACAGCCCCAGCATTTT.